This T cell receptor (beta chain) was observed in a study of cytomegalovirus exposure and HLA in healthy donors. Whole-study results and caveats: According to the study, around 160 TCR beta chains were cytomegalovirus-associated. Earlier results showed most TCR beta V segments being productive about 90% or about 30% of the time. A later analysis, which compared TCR beta chains of equal frequency, found the HLA-associated ones more clonally expanded.

About this clone itself: Its antigen remains unidentified.

PCR amplification relied on 60 Vbeta primers (plus 13 Jbeta primers). Generated by immunoSEQ multiplex PCR, the TCRdb table keeps only in-frame clones and is missing some. The repertoire holds roughly 58,000 clones, with 80% as singletons. The trim removed 5 bases at V and 1 base at J, leaving 6 bases unmatched. CDR3 length: 15 amino acids. CDR1 is SNHLY, CDR2 FYNNEI, per germline. The receptor's source is a woman between 40 and 55 years old in good health and CMV-seronegative. The chain combines TRBV2 with TRBJ1-1, with 8 bases identical to TRBD1. The sample comprised PBMCs. CDR3 residues: CASSPTGTGNTEAFF. CDR3 bases: TGTGCCAGCAGTCCTACCGGGACAGGGAACACTGAAGCTTTCTTT.